The 29 T cell receptor beta chains below were found in one sample sequenced in a study of monozygotic twins with inflammatory bowel disease. TCRdb derives one entry per CDR3 protein from the 5' RACE reads, leaving out DNA. The sample table sets out about 300,000 distinct CDR3 sequences. Input material: blood. The source is a human donor with ulcerative colitis or Crohn's disease, or a healthy co-twin of an affected twin (not recorded which).

The genes are TRBV12-3 or TRBV12-4 and TRBJ2-1; the D call from TCRdb, TRBD2, cannot be confirmed without DNA. The CDR3 runs 14 residues. CDR3 sequence reads: CASATGLAYNEQFF.

The chain recombines TRBV5-5 with TRBJ2-1; TCRdb outputs TRBD1, but without DNA this stays unchecked. The CDR3 has 15 amino acids. CDR1 is SGHKS, CDR2 YYEKEE, per germline (reference sequence). Here the CDR3 reads CASSPGTGAYNEQFF.

The CDR3 loop is CASSVGPTGANVLTF. This rearrangement joins TRBV28 to TRBJ2-6; the TCRdb call, TRBD1, lacks DNA for checking. The CDR3 spans 15 residues. Germline V lookup: CDR1 MDHEN, CDR2 SYDVKM. Using reference TRBV28 and TRBJ2-6 for the parts outside the CDR3, the full variable domain is DVKVTQSSRYLVKRTGEKVFLECVQDMDHENMFWYRQDPGLGLRLIYFSYDVKMKEKGDIPEGYSVSREKKERFSLILESASTNQTSMYLCASSVGPTGANVLTFGAGSRLTVL.

The chain employs TRBV10-3 and TRBJ1-2. The V gene's germline CDR1 is ENHRY and CDR2 SYGVKD. This CDR3 has 12 amino acids. This CDR3 is CAISDRYYGYTF.

CDR3 loop: CAISEQGLQETQYF. The rearrangement uses TRBV10-3 and TRBJ2-5; TCRdb lists TRBD1, though no DNA is available to test this call. This CDR3 is 14 amino acids long. Germline values: CDR1 ENHRY, CDR2 SYGVKD.

Here the CDR3 reads CASSKQMSTDTQYF. V and J are TRBV7-2 and TRBJ2-3. CDR1 is SGHTA, CDR2 FQGNSA, per germline. This CDR3 comprises 14 residues.

V is TRBV6-2 or TRBV6-3 and J is TRBJ1-2. The CDR3 is made up of 17 amino acids. Germline V gives CDR1 MNHEY, CDR2 SVGEGT. The CDR3 loop reads CASSPTGSSTTVYGYTF.

The rearrangement links TRBV20-1 to TRBJ2-5. This CDR3 spans 14 amino acids. The germline V gene has CDR1 DFQATT and CDR2 SNEGSKA (reference sequence). CDR3 sequence reads: CSASRRLGQETQYF.

This sequence joins TRBV28 and TRBJ1-5. In germline, CDR1 is MDHEN, CDR2 SYDVKM. There are 14 residues in the CDR3. CDR3 sequence reads: CASSSYGGDQPQHF. Variable domain in full (rest from reference TRBV28 and TRBJ1-5): DVKVTQSSRYLVKRTGEKVFLECVQDMDHENMFWYRQDPGLGLRLIYFSYDVKMKEKGDIPEGYSVSREKKERFSLILESASTNQTSMYLCASSSYGGDQPQHFGDGTRLSIL.

This chain uses TRBV27 with TRBJ2-7; the D call from TCRdb, TRBD1, cannot be confirmed without DNA. The CDR3 loop spans 15 amino acids. Per the germline V gene, CDR1 is MNHEY and CDR2 is SMNVEV (reference sequence). CDR3: CASSSHRGLSYEQYF.

The chain employs TRBV11-2 and TRBJ2-5; TCRdb gives TRBD2 as the D gene, but with no DNA this cannot be confirmed. The CDR3 extends over 18 amino acids. Germline lookup yields CDR1 SGHAT and CDR2 FQNNGV. The CDR3 protein is CASSTLEGVFLGQETQYF.

The J gene is TRBJ2-4, the V gene TRBV20-1. This CDR3 spans 16 amino acids. The germline V gene encodes CDR1 DFQATT and CDR2 SNEGSKA (reference sequence). The CDR3 region is CSPSPRRGLAKNIQYF.

The chain has TRBV20-1 and TRBJ1-1. The CDR3 sequence is 13 residues long. The V gene's germline CDR1 is DFQATT and CDR2 SNEGSKA (reference sequence). This CDR3 reads CSAELSANTEAFF.

The gene calls are TRBV21-1 and TRBJ2-7; TCRdb calls TRBD2, which cannot be checked without DNA. TRBV21-1 is a listed pseudogene. CDR3 length: 21 amino acids. This CDR3 reads CASSKATSGGLYSKRYNEQYF.

The rearrangement joins TRBV19 to TRBJ2-3; the D gene TCRdb calls, TRBD2, cannot be checked with no DNA. The CDR3 runs to 13 residues. CDR1 is LNHDA, CDR2 SQIVND, per germline (reference sequence). This chain's CDR3 is CAVRRAGTDTQYF.

The gene calls are TRBV5-1 and TRBJ2-6; TCRdb names TRBD1, which stays unverified in the absence of DNA. The CDR3 runs to 17 residues. Germline V CDR1 and CDR2: SGHRS, YFSETQ. CDR3 sequence: CASSLVPSPSGANVLTF.

CDR3 amino acids: CAIPRRASGGIRETQYF. The rearrangement joins TRBV3-1 to TRBJ2-5; TCRdb's D call of TRBD2 is untestable without DNA. The germline CDR1 and CDR2 sequences are LGHDT and YNNKEL (reference sequence). The CDR3 loop spans 17 amino acids.

The chain carries TRBV10-3 and TRBJ2-7; TCRdb reports TRBD1, a call that lacks DNA to check it against. CDR1 is ENHRY and CDR2 is SYGVKD in the germline V gene. The CDR3 is made up of 16 amino acids. The CDR3 protein is CAISPRQGIAQLEQYF.

The genes are TRBV20-1 and TRBJ2-7; TCRdb indicates TRBD2, and absent DNA this call remains unverified. Germline CDR1 is DFQATT and CDR2 is SNEGSKA (reference sequence). CDR3 length: 13 residues. CDR3 amino acids: CSAPTSGSYEQYF.

The rearrangement uses TRBV18 and TRBJ2-1; TCRdb picks TRBD1, but there is no DNA to check that call. Germline CDR1 and CDR2: KGHSH and LQKENI. The CDR3 contains 13 residues. CDR3 loop: CASSVDRFNEQFF.

This chain uses TRBV6-2 or TRBV6-3 with TRBJ2-5; lacking DNA, the TRBD1 call made by TCRdb goes unchecked. CDR1 and CDR2 (germline): MNHEY, SVGEGT. CDR3 length equals 14 residues. This CDR3 is CASSWRDRQETQYF.

V is TRBV28 and J is TRBJ1-2; absent DNA, TCRdb's TRBD1 call cannot be checked. This CDR3 is 15 amino acids long. Germline CDR1 and CDR2: MDHEN and SYDVKM. CDR3 in amino acids: CASTWTGLANYGYTF.

The rearrangement links TRBV18 to TRBJ1-5. Germline loops: CDR1 KGHSH, CDR2 LQKENI. This CDR3 region has 13 residues. This CDR3 reads CASSSTRNQPQHF.

This rearrangement joins TRBV12-3 or TRBV12-4 to TRBJ2-1. CDR3 length: 11 residues. This CDR3 is CASNQYNEQFF.

The genes are TRBV12-3 or TRBV12-4 and TRBJ2-2; the TCRdb call, TRBD1, lacks DNA for checking. The CDR3 has 14 amino acids. CDR3 region: CATKMTDWTGELFF.

This chain joins TRBV5-4 and TRBJ2-5; no DNA is available, so the TRBD1 call from TCRdb remains unchecked. Germline CDR1 is SGHNT and CDR2 is YYREEE (reference sequence). This CDR3 is built from 16 residues. This CDR3 reads CASSFRRDRAQETQYF.

The chain links TRBV7-9 to TRBJ2-7; lacking DNA, the TRBD1 call made by TCRdb goes unchecked. This CDR3 spans 12 amino acids. Germline lookup yields CDR1 SEHNR and CDR2 FQNEAQ (reference sequence). The CDR3 region is CATNTGSHEQYF. Looking up the rest from reference TRBV7-9 and TRBJ2-7 gives the full variable domain: DTGVSQNPRHKITKRGQNVTFRCDPISEHNRLYWYRQTLGQGPEFLTYFQNEAQLEKSRLLSDRFSAERPKGSFSTLEIQRTEQGDSAMYLCATNTGSHEQYFGPGTRLTVT.

This chain joins TRBV9 and TRBJ2-3; with no DNA, the TCRdb D assignment of TRBD2 cannot be verified. There are 15 residues in the CDR3. Germline V CDR1 and CDR2: SGDLS, YYNGEE. CDR3 loop: CASSVIAGTTDTQYF. Using reference TRBV9 and TRBJ2-3 for the parts outside the CDR3, the full variable domain is DSGVTQTPKHLITATGQRVTLRCSPRSGDLSVYWYQQSLDQGLQFLIQYYNGEERAKGNILERFSAQQFPDLHSELNLSSLELGDSALYFCASSVIAGTTDTQYFGPGTRLTVL.

This chain joins TRBV28 and TRBJ2-2; with no DNA, the TCRdb D assignment of TRBD1 cannot be verified. This CDR3 is 14 amino acids long. Germline lookup yields CDR1 MDHEN and CDR2 SYDVKM. CDR3 region: CASLRQGAVGELFF.